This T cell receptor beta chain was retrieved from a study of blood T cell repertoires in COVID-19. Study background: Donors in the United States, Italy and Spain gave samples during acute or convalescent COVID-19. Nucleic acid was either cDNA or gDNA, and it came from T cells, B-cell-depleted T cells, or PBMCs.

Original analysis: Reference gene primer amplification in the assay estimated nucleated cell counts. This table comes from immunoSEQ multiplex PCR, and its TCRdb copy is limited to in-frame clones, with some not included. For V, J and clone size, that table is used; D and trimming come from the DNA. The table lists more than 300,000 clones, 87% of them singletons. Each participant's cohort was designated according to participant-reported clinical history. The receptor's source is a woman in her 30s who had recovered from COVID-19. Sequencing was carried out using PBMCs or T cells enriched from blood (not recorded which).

CDR3 nucleotide sequence: TGTGCCTGGAGCCATGGACAGGGTGGCTACACCTTC. Protein sequence: CAWSHGQGGYTF. V gene TRBV30 combines with J gene TRBJ1-2; 8 bases fit TRBD1. With 3 bases clipped from V and 7 bases from J, the junction kept 4 bases outside the gene matches. In germline, CDR1 is GTSNPN, CDR2 SVGIG (reference sequence). The length of the CDR3 is 12 residues.